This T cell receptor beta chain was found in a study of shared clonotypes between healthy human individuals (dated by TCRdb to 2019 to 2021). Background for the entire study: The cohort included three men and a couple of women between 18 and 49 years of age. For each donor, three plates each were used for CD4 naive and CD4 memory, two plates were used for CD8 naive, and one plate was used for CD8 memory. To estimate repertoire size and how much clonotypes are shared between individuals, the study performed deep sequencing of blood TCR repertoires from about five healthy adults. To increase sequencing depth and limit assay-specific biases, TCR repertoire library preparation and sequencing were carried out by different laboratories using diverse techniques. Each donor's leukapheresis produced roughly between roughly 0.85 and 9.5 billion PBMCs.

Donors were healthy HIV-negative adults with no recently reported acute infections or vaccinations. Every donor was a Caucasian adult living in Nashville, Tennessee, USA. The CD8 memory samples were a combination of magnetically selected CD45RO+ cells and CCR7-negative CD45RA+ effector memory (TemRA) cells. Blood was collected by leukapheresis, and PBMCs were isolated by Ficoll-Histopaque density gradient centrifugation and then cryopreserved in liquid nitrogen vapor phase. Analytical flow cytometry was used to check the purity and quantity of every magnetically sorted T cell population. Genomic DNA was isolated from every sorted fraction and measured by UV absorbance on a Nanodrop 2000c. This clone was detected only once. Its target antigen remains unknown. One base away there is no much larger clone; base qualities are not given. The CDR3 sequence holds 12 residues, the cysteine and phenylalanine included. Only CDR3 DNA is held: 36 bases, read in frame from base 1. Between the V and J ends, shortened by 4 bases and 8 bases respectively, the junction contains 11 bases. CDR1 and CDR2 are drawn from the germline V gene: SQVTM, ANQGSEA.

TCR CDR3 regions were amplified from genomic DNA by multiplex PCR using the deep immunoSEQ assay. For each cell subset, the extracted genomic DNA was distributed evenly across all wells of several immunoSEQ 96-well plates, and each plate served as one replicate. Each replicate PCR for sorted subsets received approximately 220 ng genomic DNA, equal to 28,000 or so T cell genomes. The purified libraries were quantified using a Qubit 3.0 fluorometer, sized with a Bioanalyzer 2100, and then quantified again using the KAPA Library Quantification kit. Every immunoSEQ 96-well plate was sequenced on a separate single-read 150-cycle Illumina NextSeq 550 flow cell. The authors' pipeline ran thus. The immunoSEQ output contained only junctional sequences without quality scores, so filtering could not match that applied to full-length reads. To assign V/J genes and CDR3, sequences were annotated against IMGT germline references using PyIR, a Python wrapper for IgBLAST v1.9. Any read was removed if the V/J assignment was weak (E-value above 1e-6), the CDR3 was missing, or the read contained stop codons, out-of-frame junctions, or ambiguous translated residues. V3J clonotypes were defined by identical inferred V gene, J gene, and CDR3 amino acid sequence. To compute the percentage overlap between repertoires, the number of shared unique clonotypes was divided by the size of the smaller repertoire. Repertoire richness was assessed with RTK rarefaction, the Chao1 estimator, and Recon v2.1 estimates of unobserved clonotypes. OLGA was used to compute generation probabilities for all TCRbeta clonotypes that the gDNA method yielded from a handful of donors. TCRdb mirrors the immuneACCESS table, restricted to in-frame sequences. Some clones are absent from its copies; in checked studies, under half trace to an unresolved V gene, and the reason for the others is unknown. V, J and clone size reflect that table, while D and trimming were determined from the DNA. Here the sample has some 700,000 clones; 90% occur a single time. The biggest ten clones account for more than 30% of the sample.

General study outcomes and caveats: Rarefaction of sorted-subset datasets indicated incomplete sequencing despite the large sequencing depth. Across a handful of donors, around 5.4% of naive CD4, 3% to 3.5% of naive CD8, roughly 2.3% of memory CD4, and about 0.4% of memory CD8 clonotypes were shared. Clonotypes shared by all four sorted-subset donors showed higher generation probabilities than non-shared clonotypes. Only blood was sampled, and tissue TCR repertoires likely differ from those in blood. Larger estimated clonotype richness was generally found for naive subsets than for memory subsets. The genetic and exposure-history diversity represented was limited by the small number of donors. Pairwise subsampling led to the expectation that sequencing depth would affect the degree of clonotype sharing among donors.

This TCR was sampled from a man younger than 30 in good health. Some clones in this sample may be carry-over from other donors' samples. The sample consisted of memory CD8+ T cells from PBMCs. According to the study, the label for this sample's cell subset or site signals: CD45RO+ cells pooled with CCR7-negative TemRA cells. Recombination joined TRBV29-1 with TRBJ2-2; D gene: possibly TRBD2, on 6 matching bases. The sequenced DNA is TGCAGCGTTGGACTAGGATTAGGGGAGCTGTTTTTT. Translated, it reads CSVGLGLGELFF.